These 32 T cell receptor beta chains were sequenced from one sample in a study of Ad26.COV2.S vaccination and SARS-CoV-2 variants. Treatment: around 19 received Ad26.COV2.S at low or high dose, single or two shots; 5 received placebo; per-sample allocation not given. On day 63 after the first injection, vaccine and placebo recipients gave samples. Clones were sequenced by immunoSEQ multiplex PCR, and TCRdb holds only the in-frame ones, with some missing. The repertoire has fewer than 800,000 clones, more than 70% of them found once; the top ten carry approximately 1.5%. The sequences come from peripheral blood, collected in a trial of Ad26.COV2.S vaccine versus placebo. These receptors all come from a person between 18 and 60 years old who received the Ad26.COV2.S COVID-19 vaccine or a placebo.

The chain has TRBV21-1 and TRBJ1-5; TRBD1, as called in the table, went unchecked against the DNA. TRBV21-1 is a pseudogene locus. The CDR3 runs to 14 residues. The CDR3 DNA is TGTGCCAACACGGACAGGGGTTGGTTTCAGCCCCAGCATTTT. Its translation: CANTDRGWFQPQHF.

CDR3 DNA: TGTGCCAGCAGCCAGGGCGTCGACAGGGTGGAGAAACTGTTTTTT. Its translation: CASSQGVDRVEKLFF. The chain employs TRBV7-2 and TRBJ1-4; 7 bases are shared with TRBD1. This CDR3 comprises 15 residues. After removal of 5 bases from V and 11 bases from J, the junction contained 14 bases not matched to a gene. Per germline, CDR1 SGHTA and CDR2 FQGNSA.

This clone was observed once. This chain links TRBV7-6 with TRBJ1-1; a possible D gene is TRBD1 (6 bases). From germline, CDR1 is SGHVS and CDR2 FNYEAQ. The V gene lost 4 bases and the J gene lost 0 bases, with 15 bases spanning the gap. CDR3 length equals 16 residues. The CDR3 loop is CASSSPGGGMNTEAFF. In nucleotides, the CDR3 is TGTGCCAGCAGCTCCCCGGGGGGCGGCATGAACACTGAAGCTTTCTTT.

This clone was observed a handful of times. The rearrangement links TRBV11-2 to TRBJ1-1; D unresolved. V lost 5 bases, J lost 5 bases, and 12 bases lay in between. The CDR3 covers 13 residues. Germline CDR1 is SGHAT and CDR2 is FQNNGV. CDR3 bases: TGTGCCAGCAGCGTCGGACTGTATACTGAAGCTTTCTTT. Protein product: CASSVGLYTEAFF.

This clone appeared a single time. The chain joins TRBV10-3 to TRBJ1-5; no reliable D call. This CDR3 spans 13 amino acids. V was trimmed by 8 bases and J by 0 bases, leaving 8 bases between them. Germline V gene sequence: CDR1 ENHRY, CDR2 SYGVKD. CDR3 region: CAIGGDSNQPQHF. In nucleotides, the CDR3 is TGTGCCATCGGCGGGGATAGCAATCAGCCCCAGCATTTT.

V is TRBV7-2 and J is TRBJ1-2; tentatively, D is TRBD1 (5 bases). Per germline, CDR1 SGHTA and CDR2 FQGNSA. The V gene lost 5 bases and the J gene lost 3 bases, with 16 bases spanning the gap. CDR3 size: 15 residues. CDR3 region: CASSQPDTGYYGYTF. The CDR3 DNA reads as TGTGCCAGCAGCCAGCCGGACACGGGTTACTATGGCTACACCTTC.

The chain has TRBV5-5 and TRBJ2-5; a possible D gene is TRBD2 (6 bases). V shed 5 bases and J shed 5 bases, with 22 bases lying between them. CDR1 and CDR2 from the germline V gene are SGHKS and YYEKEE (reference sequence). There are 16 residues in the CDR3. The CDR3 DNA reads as TGTGCCAGCAGGCCTTACGGGGGTATGGTTTTGGAGACCCAGTACTTC. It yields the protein CASRPYGGMVLETQYF.

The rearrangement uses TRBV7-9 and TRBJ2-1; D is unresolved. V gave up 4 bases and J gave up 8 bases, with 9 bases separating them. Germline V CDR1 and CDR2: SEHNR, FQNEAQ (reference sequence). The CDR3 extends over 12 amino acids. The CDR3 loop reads CASSYVVDEQFF. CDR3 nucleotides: TGTGCCAGCAGCTATGTCGTCGATGAGCAGTTCTTC.

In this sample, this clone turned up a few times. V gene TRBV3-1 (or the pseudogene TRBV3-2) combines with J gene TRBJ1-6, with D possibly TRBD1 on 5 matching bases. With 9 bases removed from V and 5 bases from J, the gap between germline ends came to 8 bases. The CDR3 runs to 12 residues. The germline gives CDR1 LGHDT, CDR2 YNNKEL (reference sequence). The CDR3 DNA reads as TGTGCCAGTCAGGGAAATAATTCACCCCTCCACTTT. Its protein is CASQGNNSPLHF.

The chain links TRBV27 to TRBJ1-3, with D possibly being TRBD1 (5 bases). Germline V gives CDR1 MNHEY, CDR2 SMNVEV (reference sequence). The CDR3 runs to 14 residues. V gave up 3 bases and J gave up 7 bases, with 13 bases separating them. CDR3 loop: CASSFGRSGNTIYF. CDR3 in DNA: TGTGCCAGCAGTTTTGGAAGGTCAGGGAACACCATATATTTT.

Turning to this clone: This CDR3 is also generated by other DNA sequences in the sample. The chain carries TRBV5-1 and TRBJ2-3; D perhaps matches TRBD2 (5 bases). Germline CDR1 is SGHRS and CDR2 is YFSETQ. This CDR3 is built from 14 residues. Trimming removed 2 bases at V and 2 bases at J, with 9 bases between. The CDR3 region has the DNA TGCGCCAGCAGCTTAGCGGAATTCACAGATACGCAGTATTTT. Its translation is CASSLAEFTDTQYF.

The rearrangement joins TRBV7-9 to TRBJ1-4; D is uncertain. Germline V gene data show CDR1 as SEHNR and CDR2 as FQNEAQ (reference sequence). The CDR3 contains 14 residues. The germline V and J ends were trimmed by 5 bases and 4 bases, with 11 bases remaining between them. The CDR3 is CASSGRPGNEKLFF. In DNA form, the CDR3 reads TGTGCCAGCAGCGGGAGACCGGGTAATGAAAAACTGTTTTTT.

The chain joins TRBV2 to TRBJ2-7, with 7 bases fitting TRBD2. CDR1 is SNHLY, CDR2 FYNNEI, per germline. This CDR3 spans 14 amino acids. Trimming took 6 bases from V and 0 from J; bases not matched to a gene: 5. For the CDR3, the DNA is TGTGCCAGCAGGGCTAGCGGTTCCTCCTACGAGCAGTACTTC. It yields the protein CASRASGSSYEQYF.

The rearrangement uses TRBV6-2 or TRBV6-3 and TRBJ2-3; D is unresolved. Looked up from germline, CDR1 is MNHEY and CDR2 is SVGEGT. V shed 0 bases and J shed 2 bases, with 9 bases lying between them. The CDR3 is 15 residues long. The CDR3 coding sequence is TGTGCCAGCAGTTACTCCCGGCAGGCCACAGATACGCAGTATTTT. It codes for CASSYSRQATDTQYF.

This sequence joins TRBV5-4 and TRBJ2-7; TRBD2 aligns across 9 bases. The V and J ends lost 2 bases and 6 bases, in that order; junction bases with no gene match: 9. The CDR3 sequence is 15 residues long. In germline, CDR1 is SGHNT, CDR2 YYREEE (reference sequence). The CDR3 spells CASSFIAGELPEQYF. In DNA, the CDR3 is TGTGCCAGCAGCTTCATAGCGGGAGAGCTTCCCGAGCAGTACTTC.

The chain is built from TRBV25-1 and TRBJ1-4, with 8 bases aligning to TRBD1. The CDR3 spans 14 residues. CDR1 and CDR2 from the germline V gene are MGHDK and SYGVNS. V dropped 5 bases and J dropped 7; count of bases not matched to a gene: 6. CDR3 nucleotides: TGTGCCAGCAGTAATACAGGGGGAGGTGAAAAACTGTTTTTT. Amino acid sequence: CASSNTGGGEKLFF.

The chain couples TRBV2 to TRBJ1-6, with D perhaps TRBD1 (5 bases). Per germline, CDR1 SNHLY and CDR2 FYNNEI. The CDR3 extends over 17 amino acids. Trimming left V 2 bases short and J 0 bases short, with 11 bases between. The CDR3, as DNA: TGTGCCAGCAGTGAAAAGAGGGGAAGCTCCTATAATTCACCCCTCCACTTT. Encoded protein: CASSEKRGSSYNSPLHF.

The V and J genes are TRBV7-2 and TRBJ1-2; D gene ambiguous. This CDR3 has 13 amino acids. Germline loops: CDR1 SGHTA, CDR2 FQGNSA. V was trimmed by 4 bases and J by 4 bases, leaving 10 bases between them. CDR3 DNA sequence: TGTGCCAGCAGCTCCCTAAAGGGCTATGGCTACACCTTC. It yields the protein CASSSLKGYGYTF. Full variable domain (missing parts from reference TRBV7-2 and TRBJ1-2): GAGVSQSPSNKVTEKGKDVELRCDPISGHTALYWYRQSLGQGLEFLIYFQGNSAPDKSGLPSDRFSAERTGGSVSTLTIQRTQQEDSAVYLCASSSLKGYGYTFGSGTRLTVV.

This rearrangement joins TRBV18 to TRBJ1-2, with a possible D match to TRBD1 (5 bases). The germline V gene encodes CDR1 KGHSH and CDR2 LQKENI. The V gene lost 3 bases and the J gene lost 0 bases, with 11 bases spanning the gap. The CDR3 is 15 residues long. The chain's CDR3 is CASSPARQPNYGYTF. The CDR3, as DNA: TGTGCCAGCTCACCGGCTAGACAGCCTAACTATGGCTACACCTTC.

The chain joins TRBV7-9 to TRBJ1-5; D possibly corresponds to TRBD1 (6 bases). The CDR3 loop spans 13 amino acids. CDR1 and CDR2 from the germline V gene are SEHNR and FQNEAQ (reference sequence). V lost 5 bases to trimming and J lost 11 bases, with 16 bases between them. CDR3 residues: CASSLGQGVTQHF. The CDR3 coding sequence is TGTGCCAGCAGCCTGGGACAAGGGGTAACCCAGCATTTT.

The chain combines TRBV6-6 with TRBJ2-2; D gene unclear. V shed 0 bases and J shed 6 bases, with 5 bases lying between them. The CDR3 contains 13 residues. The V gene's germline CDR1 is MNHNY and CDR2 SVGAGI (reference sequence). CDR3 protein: CASSYSSPGELFF. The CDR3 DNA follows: TGTGCCAGCAGTTACTCGAGTCCCGGGGAGCTGTTTTTT.

In DNA form, the CDR3 reads TGTGCCTGGAGCCCGGGAGGTAGCAATCAGCCCCAGCATTTT. This translates into CAWSPGGSNQPQHF. The J gene is TRBJ1-5, the V gene TRBV30; no clear D. The germline gives CDR1 GTSNPN, CDR2 SVGIG (reference sequence). V lost 3 bases and J 0 bases, leaving 9 bases between the germline ends. The CDR3 runs 14 residues.

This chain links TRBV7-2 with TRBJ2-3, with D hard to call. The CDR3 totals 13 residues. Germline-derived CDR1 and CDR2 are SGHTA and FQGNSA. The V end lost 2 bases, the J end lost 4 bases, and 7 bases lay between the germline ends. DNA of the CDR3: TGTGCCAGCAGCTTAATCGGACCAGATACGCAGTATTTT. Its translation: CASSLIGPDTQYF.

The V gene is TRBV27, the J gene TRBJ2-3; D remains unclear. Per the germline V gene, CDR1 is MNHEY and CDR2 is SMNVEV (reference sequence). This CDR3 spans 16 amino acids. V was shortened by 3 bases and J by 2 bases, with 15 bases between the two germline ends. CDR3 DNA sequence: TGTGCCAGCAGTTTCTCCCCCCCAGCCCCCACAGATACGCAGTATTTT. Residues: CASSFSPPAPTDTQYF.

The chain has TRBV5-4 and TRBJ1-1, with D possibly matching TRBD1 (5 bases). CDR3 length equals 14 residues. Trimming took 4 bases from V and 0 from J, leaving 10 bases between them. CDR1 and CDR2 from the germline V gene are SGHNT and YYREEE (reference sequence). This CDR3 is CASSTGRMNTEAFF. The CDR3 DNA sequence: TGTGCCAGCAGCACGGGACGGATGAACACTGAAGCTTTCTTT.

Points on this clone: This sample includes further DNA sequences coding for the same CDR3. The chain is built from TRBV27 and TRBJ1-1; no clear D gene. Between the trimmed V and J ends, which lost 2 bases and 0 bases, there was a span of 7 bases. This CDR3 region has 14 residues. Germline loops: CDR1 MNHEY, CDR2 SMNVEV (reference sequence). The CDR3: CASSLGPLNTEAFF. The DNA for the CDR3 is TGTGCCAGCAGTTTAGGTCCGCTGAACACTGAAGCTTTCTTT.

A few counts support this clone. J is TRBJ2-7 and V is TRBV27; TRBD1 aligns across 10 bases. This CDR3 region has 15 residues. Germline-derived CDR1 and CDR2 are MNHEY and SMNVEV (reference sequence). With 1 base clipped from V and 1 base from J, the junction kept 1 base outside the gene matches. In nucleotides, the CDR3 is TGTGCCAGCAGTTTATGGGGACAGGGGTCCTACGAGCAGTACTTC. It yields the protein CASSLWGQGSYEQYF.

CDR3 sequence (DNA): TGTGCCAGCAGCTTAGATATCCCTTCCTACGAGCAGTACTTC. Translated: CASSLDIPSYEQYF. J is TRBJ2-7 and V is TRBV11-2; D is undetermined. Germline loops: CDR1 SGHAT, CDR2 FQNNGV. CDR3 length: 14 amino acids. V was trimmed by 0 bases and J by 1 base, leaving 7 bases between them. Drawing the rest from reference TRBV11-2 and TRBJ2-7, the complete variable domain is EAGVAQSPRYKIIEKRQSVAFWCNPISGHATLYWYQQILGQGPKLLIQFQNNGVVDDSQLPKDRFSAERLKGVDSTLKIQPAKLEDSAVYLCASSLDIPSYEQYFGPGTRLTVT.

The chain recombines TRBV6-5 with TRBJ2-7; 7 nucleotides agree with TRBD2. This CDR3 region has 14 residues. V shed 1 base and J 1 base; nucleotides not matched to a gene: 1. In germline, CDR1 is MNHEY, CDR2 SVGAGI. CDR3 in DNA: TGTGCCAGCAGTTACTGGCGGGAGTCCTACGAGCAGTACTTC. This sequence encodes CASSYWRESYEQYF.

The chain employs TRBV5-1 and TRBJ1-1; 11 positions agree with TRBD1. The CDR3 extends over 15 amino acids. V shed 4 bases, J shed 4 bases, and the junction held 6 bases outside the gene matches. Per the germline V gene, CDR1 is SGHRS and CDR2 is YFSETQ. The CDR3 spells CASSAAGQGVTEAFF. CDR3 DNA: TGCGCCAGCAGCGCCGCGGGACAGGGGGTCACTGAAGCTTTCTTT. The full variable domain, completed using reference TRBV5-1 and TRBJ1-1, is KAGVTQTPRYLIKTRGQQVTLSCSPISGHRSVSWYQQTPGQGLQFLFEYFSETQRNKGNFPGRFSGRQFSNSRSEMNVSTLELGDSALYLCASSAAGQGVTEAFFGQGTRLTVV.

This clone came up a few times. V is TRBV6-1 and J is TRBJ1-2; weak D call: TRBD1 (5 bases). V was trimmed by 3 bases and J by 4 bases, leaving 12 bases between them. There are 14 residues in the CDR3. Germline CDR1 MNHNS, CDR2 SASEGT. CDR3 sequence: CASSDGSGGYGYTF. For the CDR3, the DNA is TGTGCCAGCAGTGATGGGTCTGGGGGCTATGGCTACACCTTC.

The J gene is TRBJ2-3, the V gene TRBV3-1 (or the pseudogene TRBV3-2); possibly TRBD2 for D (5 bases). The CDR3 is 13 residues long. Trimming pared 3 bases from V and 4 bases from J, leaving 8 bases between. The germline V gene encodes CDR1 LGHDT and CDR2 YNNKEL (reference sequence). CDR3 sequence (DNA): TGTGCCAGCAGCCAGAAGGGAGCAGATACGCAGTATTTT. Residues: CASSQKGADTQYF.